These T cell receptor beta chains were read from a single sample in a study of cytomegalovirus exposure and HLA in healthy donors. Assay: immunoSEQ multiplex PCR; the TCRdb copy retains only in-frame clones and omits some. The repertoire holds about 120,000 clones, with more than 75% as singletons. Sequences were obtained from PBMCs. The receptor source for this set is a woman aged 30 to 39 in good health and CMV-seronegative. Both conserved end residues are part of each CDR3. A D gene is named only where the DNA matches it firmly. The size of a clone is reported for some rows only, either as once, few or many, or as a class for expanded clones.

d_call j_call clone_size v_call cdr3_nt cdr3_aa
NA TRBJ1-1 NA TRBV6-5 TGTGCCAGCATACGGGGGACTGAAGCTTTCTTT CASIRGTEAFF
TRBD1 TRBJ1-2 NA TRBV5-1 TGCGCCAGCAGCTTGGAAGCAGGGGGGAGGTATGGCTACACCTTC CASSLEAGGRYGYTF
NA TRBJ1-5 many TRBV19 TGTGCCAGTAGTATACAGGGGAATGGCAATCAGCCCCAGCATTTT CASSIQGNGNQPQHF
NA TRBJ1-6 few TRBV30 TGTGCCTGGAGTGTAGGGGACTCTTCACCCCTCCACTTT CAWSVGDSSPLHF
NA TRBJ2-7 few TRBV11-3 TGTGCCAGCAGCGGAGGGGCAGACATTTCCGAGCAGTACTTC CASSGGADISEQYF
NA TRBJ2-1 once TRBV19 TGTGCCAGTATTGGACTGGGGGGACACAATGAGCAGTTCTTC CASIGLGGHNEQFF
NA TRBJ1-5 NA TRBV19 TGTGCCAGTAGTATAGGGACGGGGGGGCAGCCCCAGCATTTT CASSIGTGGQPQHF
TRBD2 TRBJ2-3 NA TRBV6-5 TGTGCCAGCAGTTACTCTAGCGGGGGGGTTATGCAGTATTTT CASSYSSGGVMQYF
TRBD1 TRBJ2-7 NA TRBV28 TGTGCCAGCAATCGGGACAGGCCCTACGAGCAGTACTTC CASNRDRPYEQYF
NA TRBJ2-5 once TRBV6-6 TGTGCCAGCCGCCTTTATGAGCGGCAAGAGACCCAGTACTTC CASRLYERQETQYF
TRBD2 TRBJ2-5 once TRBV9 TGTGCCAGCAGCCCACGGACTAGCGGGGGGGCCGCTGAGACCCAGTACTTC CASSPRTSGGAAETQYF
NA TRBJ2-2 NA TRBV30 TGTGCCTACGCTAGGAGGGAGTTAACCGGGGAGCTGTTTTTT CAYARRELTGELFF
TRBD1 TRBJ1-2 NA TRBV30 TGTGCCTGGAGTGTTCGACAGGGAGATGGCTACACCTTC CAWSVRQGDGYTF
NA TRBJ2-2 NA TRBV7-8 TGTGCCAGCAGCTTAACGCTGGCTGGGGCGGACACCGGGGAGCTGTTTTTT CASSLTLAGADTGELFF
TRBD1 TRBJ2-2 once TRBV27 TGTGCCAGCAGTAGGGGGCGAACCGGGGAGCTGTTTTTT CASSRGRTGELFF
NA TRBJ2-2 NA TRBV11-3 TGTGCCAGCAGCTTAGCCCTGGGACAGAACACCGGGGAGCTGTTTTTT CASSLALGQNTGELFF
TRBD1 TRBJ1-3 NA TRBV5-4 TGTGCCAGCAGCCGAGAGGGGGCCTCTGGAAACACCATATATTTT CASSREGASGNTIYF
NA TRBJ2-7 NA TRBV11-2 TGTGCCAGCAGCCGCAGGGGAGGGGCCAGTTACGAGCAGTACTTC CASSRRGGASYEQYF
NA TRBJ2-3 NA TRBV2 TGTGCCAGCAGTGATCAGGGGACAGATACGCAGTATTTT CASSDQGTDTQYF
TRBD1 TRBJ2-5 NA TRBV28 TGTGCCAGCGGACAGGGGCGACAGTACTTC CASGQGRQYF
TRBD2 TRBJ2-5 NA TRBV18 TGTGCCAGCTCACGCCGCTTAGCGGGGTTCCAAGAGACCCAGTACTTC CASSRRLAGFQETQYF
TRBD1 TRBJ1-2 few TRBV7-3 TGTGCCAGCAGCAATACAGGGGGTGGCGGCTACACCTTC CASSNTGGGGYTF
NA TRBJ2-3 NA TRBV6-1 TGTGCCAGCAGTGCGGTCACAGATACGCAGTATTTT CASSAVTDTQYF
NA TRBJ1-2 NA TRBV27 TGTGCCAGCAGTTTGGCCGGGGGTAATGGCTACACCTTC CASSLAGGNGYTF
NA TRBJ2-5 NA TRBV29-1 TGCAGCGCCTCAGTCGAGACCCAGTACTTC CSASVETQYF